The T cell receptor beta chain under discussion was sequenced for a study of T cell repertoires in cytomegalovirus infection. This clonotype was picked up many times. One entry per CDR3 protein, called by TCRdb with MiXCR from the reads. The sample yields approximately 250,000 distinct CDR3 sequences, 8% to 9.5% seen once. This sequence was found in a human donor in good health (CMV status not recorded). Some clones in this sample may be carry-over from other donors' samples. The specimen sequenced was PBMCs.

The CDR3 DNA reads TGTGCCAGCAGCTTGGGTTTAGGGACAGTTTCCCGGCTGGACACTGAAGCTTTCTTT. This encodes CASSLGLGTVSRLDTEAFF. The chain has TRBV7-2 and TRBJ1-1, with 7 nucleotides matching TRBD1. The CDR3 is made up of 19 amino acids. Germline V gene sequence: CDR1 SGHTA, CDR2 FQGNSA. J lost 3 bases, V lost 3 bases, and 19 bases had no gene match. The full variable domain, completed using reference TRBV7-2 and TRBJ1-1, is GAGVSQSPSNKVTEKGKDVELRCDPISGHTALYWYRQSLGQGLEFLIYFQGNSAPDKSGLPSDRFSAERTGGSVSTLTIQRTQQEDSAVYLCASSLGLGTVSRLDTEAFFGQGTRLTVV.